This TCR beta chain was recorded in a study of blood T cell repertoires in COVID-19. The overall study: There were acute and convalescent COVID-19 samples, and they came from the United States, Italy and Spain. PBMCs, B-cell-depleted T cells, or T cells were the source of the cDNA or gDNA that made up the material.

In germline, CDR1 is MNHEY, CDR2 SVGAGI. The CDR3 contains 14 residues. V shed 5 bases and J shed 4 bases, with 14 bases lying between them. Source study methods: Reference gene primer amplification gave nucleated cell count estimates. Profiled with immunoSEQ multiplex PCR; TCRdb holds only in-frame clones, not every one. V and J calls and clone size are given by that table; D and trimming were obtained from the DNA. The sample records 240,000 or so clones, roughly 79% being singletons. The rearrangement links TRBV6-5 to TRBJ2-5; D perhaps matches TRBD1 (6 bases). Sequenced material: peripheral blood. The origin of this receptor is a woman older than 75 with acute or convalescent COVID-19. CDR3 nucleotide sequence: TGTGCCAGCAGTAATGGGGGCGCAGGAGAGACCCAGTACTTC. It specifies CASSNGGAGETQYF.